This passage covers 32 T cell receptor beta chains from one sample sequenced in a study of CD4+ T cells in melanoma. Generated by immunoSEQ multiplex PCR, the TCRdb table keeps only in-frame clones and is missing some. This table has 15,000 to 20,000 clones, more than 65% appearing once. Input material: cells from a culture (not recorded whether cultured in vitro). These receptors came from a human donor with melanoma.

The chain joins TRBV2 to TRBJ1-2; 8 bases fit TRBD1. V was clipped by 6 bases and J by 4 bases; unmatched bases: 7. The CDR3 sequence is 14 residues long. Germline V gene data show CDR1 as SNHLY and CDR2 as FYNNEI. Here the CDR3 reads CASSSGGFAYGYTF. The CDR3 DNA reads as TGTGCCAGCAGCTCAGGGGGCTTCGCCTATGGCTACACCTTC.

V gene TRBV5-8 combines with J gene TRBJ1-2; D gene uncertain. This CDR3 region has 13 residues. Between the trimmed V and J ends, which lost 0 bases and 2 bases, there was a span of 5 bases. Germline-derived CDR1 and CDR2 are SGHTS and YDEGEE. The CDR3 bases are TGTGCCAGCAGCTTGGGGCACAACTATGGCTACACCTTC. Translated, it gives CASSLGHNYGYTF. Based on the CDR3 plus reference TRBV5-8 and TRBJ1-2, the full variable domain is EAGVTQSPTHLIKTRGQQATLRCSPISGHTSVYWYQQALGLGLQFLLWYDEGEERNRGNFPPRFSGRQFPNYSSELNVNALELEDSALYLCASSLGHNYGYTFGSGTRLTVV.

This clone was seen only a few times. V usage is TRBV25-1 and J usage is TRBJ1-2, with TRBD1 as a possible D gene (6 bases). CDR1 MGHDK and CDR2 SYGVNS come from the germline V gene. The V end lost 4 bases, the J end lost 2 bases, and 11 bases lay between the germline ends. The CDR3 length is 14 residues. CDR3 loop: CASSGPGGNYGYTF. Written as DNA, the CDR3 is TGTGCCAGCAGTGGGCCCGGGGGCAACTATGGCTACACCTTC.

The chain recombines TRBV10-2 with TRBJ2-5; 7 bases agree with TRBD1. CDR1 is WSHSY, CDR2 SAAADI, per germline. CDR3 size: 13 residues. V shed 5 bases, J shed 5 bases, and the junction held 5 bases outside the gene matches. In DNA form, the CDR3 reads TGCGCCAGCAGTTCGACAGGGCTTGAGACCCAGTACTTC. This translates into CASSSTGLETQYF.

There are a few counts of this clone. The genes are TRBV7-3 and TRBJ2-3, with D perhaps matching TRBD1 (6 bases). The CDR3 length is 15 residues. Trimming took 5 bases from V and 4 from J, leaving 16 bases between them. Germline CDR1 reads SGHTA; CDR2 reads FQGTGA. CDR3 coding DNA: TGTGCCAGCAGCCCGGGGACATTCGCCCCAGATACGCAGTATTTT. This gives the protein CASSPGTFAPDTQYF.

The chain is built from TRBV30 and TRBJ1-1; 10 bases match TRBD1. The J segment lost 3 bases and the V segment lost 5 bases, leaving 3 bases of the junction unmatched. This CDR3 region has 13 residues. Germline loops: CDR1 GTSNPN, CDR2 SVGIG (reference sequence). The DNA of the CDR3 is TGTGCCTGGGGGGGACAGGGGTACACTGAAGCTTTCTTT. Encoded protein: CAWGGQGYTEAFF.

The chain has TRBV4-2 and TRBJ1-2; 7 bases align to TRBD1. The length of the CDR3 is 14 residues. Trimming at V came to 0 bases and at J to 8 bases, leaving 6 bases not matched to a gene. Germline lookup yields CDR1 LGHNA and CDR2 YNFKEQ. The CDR3 DNA is TGTGCCAGCAGCCAAGAACCAGGGGGAATGGGCTACACCTTC. Its protein product is CASSQEPGGMGYTF.

This clone has only a few counts. V is TRBV13 and J is TRBJ2-3, with D hard to call. The CDR3 runs 14 residues. Between the trimmed V and J ends, which lost 5 bases and 3 bases, there was a span of 12 bases. The germline CDR1 and CDR2 sequences are PRHDT and FYEKMQ (reference sequence). The CDR3 DNA is TGTGCCAGCAGCAAACCACTTTTGACAGATACGCAGTATTTT. Translation gives CASSKPLLTDTQYF.

The gene calls are TRBV11-2 and TRBJ1-2, with 7 bases lining up with TRBD1. The CDR3 has 17 residues. The J segment lost 5 bases and the V segment lost 1 base, leaving 13 bases of the junction unmatched. Germline V gene data show CDR1 as SGHAT and CDR2 as FQNNGV. CDR3 sequence: CASSLVTGGTEKYGYTF. The CDR3 nucleotides are TGTGCCAGCAGCTTAGTTACCGGTGGGACAGAAAAATATGGCTACACCTTC.

The chain employs TRBV2 and TRBJ2-1, with D tentatively TRBD2 (6 bases). The CDR3 runs to 13 residues. Trimming took off 6 bases at V and 10 bases at J, with 16 bases between the two ends. Germline CDR1 SNHLY, CDR2 FYNNEI. The CDR3: CASSASAEGEQFF. The CDR3 nucleotides read TGTGCCAGCAGCGCTTCGGCGGAGGGAGAGCAGTTCTTC.

The chain joins TRBV11-2 to TRBJ2-2; 7 bases match TRBD1. The junction had 8 bases not matched to a gene; V was cut back by 6 bases and J by 4 bases. Germline CDR1 and CDR2: SGHAT and FQNNGV. The CDR3 has 15 amino acids. CDR3: CASRAGTVSTGELFF. The CDR3 nucleotides are TGTGCCAGCAGAGCCGGGACAGTAAGCACCGGGGAGCTGTTTTTT.

In its sample, this clone was seen once. This sequence joins TRBV27 and TRBJ1-2; D might be TRBD1 (5 bases). V shed 3 bases and J shed 6 bases, with 8 bases lying between them. Germline V gene lookup returns CDR1 MNHEY and CDR2 SMNVEV (reference sequence). This CDR3 is 12 amino acids long. The CDR3 DNA reads as TGTGCCAGCAGTTTGACGGGGCATGGCTACACCTTC. This gives the protein CASSLTGHGYTF.

V is TRBV6-6 and J is TRBJ2-1; 12 bases line up with TRBD2. The CDR3 length is 16 residues. In germline, CDR1 is MNHNY, CDR2 SVGAGI (reference sequence). J lost 7 bases, V lost 5 bases, and 9 bases had no gene match. The CDR3 DNA is TGTGCCAGCAGTCAAACACTAGCGGGGGGTCAAAATGAGCAGTTCTTC. It specifies CASSQTLAGGQNEQFF.

CDR3 sequence reads: CASSPGQGGSGANVLTF. In nucleotides, the CDR3 is TGTGCCAGCAGCCCCGGACAGGGAGGCTCTGGGGCCAACGTCCTGACTTTC. The V gene is TRBV27, the J gene TRBJ2-6, with TRBD1 identical over 8 bases. CDR3 size: 17 residues. Trimming at V came to 6 bases and at J to 0 bases, leaving 7 bases not matched to a gene. Germline loops: CDR1 MNHEY, CDR2 SMNVEV (reference sequence).

The V gene is TRBV6-1, the J gene TRBJ2-3; D not resolved. Per the germline V gene, CDR1 is MNHNS and CDR2 is SASEGT. Trimming stripped 4 bases from V and 6 bases from J, with 5 bases between. This CDR3 region has 11 residues. This CDR3 is CASSGQDTQYF. The CDR3 nucleotides are TGTGCCAGCAGTGGCCAGGATACGCAGTATTTT.

V gene TRBV14 combines with J gene TRBJ2-1, with 7 nucleotides matching TRBD1. Germline V CDR1 and CDR2: SGHDN, FVKESK. This CDR3 comprises 15 residues. J gave up 5 bases and V 6 bases, and 10 bases lay outside the gene matches. The chain's CDR3 is CASSPNRGGNNEQFF. Written as DNA, the CDR3 is TGTGCCAGCAGTCCCAACAGGGGTGGCAACAATGAGCAGTTCTTC.

The chain couples TRBV30 to TRBJ1-5, with 8 bases that match TRBD1. Germline V gene lookup returns CDR1 GTSNPN and CDR2 SVGIG (reference sequence). This CDR3 has 14 amino acids. After removal of 2 bases from V and 6 bases from J, the junction contained 6 bases not matched to a gene. This CDR3 reads CAWSPDRVGQPQHF. CDR3 coding DNA: TGTGCCTGGAGTCCGGACAGGGTGGGTCAGCCCCAGCATTTT. Filled out from reference TRBV30 and TRBJ1-5, the complete variable domain reads SQTIHQWPATLVQPVGSPLSLECTVEGTSNPNLYWYRQAAGRGLQLLFYSVGIGQISSEVPQNLSASRPQDRQFILSSKKLLLSDSGFYLCAWSPDRVGQPQHFGDGTRLSIL.

This clone was seen only once. V and J are TRBV18 and TRBJ1-1, with TRBD1 identical over 8 bases. This CDR3 has 16 residues. J gave up 0 bases and V 4 bases, and 7 bases lay outside the gene matches. Germline V lookup: CDR1 KGHSH, CDR2 LQKENI. The CDR3 protein is CASSHRAGQVNTEAFF. CDR3 nucleotide sequence: TGTGCCAGCTCACATCGGGCGGGACAGGTGAACACTGAAGCTTTCTTT.

CDR3 bases: TGCGCCAGCAGCCGGGACTCTGGGGCCAACGTCCTGACTTTC. This codes for CASSRDSGANVLTF. The V and J genes are TRBV5-1 and TRBJ2-6, with D perhaps matching TRBD2 (5 bases). Germline V gene data show CDR1 as SGHRS and CDR2 as YFSETQ. Trimming removed 4 bases from V and 0 bases from J, with 5 bases in between. This CDR3 has 14 amino acids.

This sequence joins TRBV7-6 and TRBJ1-4, with unresolved D. Trimming pared 8 bases from V and 0 bases from J, leaving 16 bases between. The CDR3 has 16 amino acids. The germline gives CDR1 SGHVS, CDR2 FNYEAQ. This chain's CDR3 is CASGRRADSTNEKLFF. CDR3 in DNA: TGTGCCAGCGGTAGACGGGCCGACTCAACTAATGAAAAACTGTTTTTT.

This chain connects TRBV4-1 to TRBJ1-1; perhaps TRBD1 as D (5 bases). The germline V gene encodes CDR1 MGHRA and CDR2 YSYEKL. The CDR3 consists of 14 residues. Trimming stripped 4 bases from V and 4 bases from J, with 13 bases between. CDR3 DNA: TGCGCCAGCAGCCGGCAGGGTACCGGCACTGAAGCTTTCTTT. Translated: CASSRQGTGTEAFF.

A single count supports this clone. The V and J genes are TRBV30 and TRBJ1-2; D unresolved. Trimming shortened V by 2 bases and J by 1 base, and 11 bases separated the two germline ends. The CDR3 is 14 amino acids. Per germline, CDR1 GTSNPN and CDR2 SVGIG (reference sequence). The CDR3 reads CAWSKRTFNYGYTF. CDR3 nucleotide sequence: TGTGCCTGGAGTAAAAGAACATTTAACTATGGCTACACCTTC.

The gene calls are TRBV7-9 and TRBJ2-2; 8 bases are shared with TRBD1. This CDR3 region has 16 residues. V lost 5 bases and J lost 4; bases outside the gene matches: 9. From germline, CDR1 is SEHNR and CDR2 FQNEAQ (reference sequence). DNA of the CDR3: TGTGCCAGCAGCCGGTGGACAGGGATCGGCACCGGGGAGCTGTTTTTT. Its protein product is CASSRWTGIGTGELFF. Full variable domain (missing parts from reference TRBV7-9 and TRBJ2-2): DTGVSQNPRHKITKRGQNVTFRCDPISEHNRLYWYRQTLGQGPEFLTYFQNEAQLEKSRLLSDRFSAERPKGSFSTLEIQRTEQGDSAMYLCASSRWTGIGTGELFFGEGSRLTVL.

The chain recombines TRBV5-1 with TRBJ1-1; D is undetermined. The CDR3 runs 15 residues. Trimming took off 1 base at V and 4 bases at J, with 14 bases between the two ends. Germline V gene lookup returns CDR1 SGHRS and CDR2 YFSETQ. Here the CDR3 DNA reads TGCGCCAGCAGCTTGCTAGGGTCAGCTGGCACTGAAGCTTTCTTT. Translating it yields CASSLLGSAGTEAFF.

The gene calls are TRBV2 and TRBJ1-3, with D perhaps TRBD1 (6 bases). The length of the CDR3 is 14 residues. Trimming took off 8 bases at V and 0 bases at J, with 11 bases between the two ends. Germline values: CDR1 SNHLY, CDR2 FYNNEI. CDR3 nucleotide sequence: TGTGCCAGCCTCCAGGGGTACTCTGGAAACACCATATATTTT. Amino acid sequence: CASLQGYSGNTIYF.

V is TRBV5-4 and J is TRBJ2-3; TRBD2 might be the D (6 bases). There are 15 residues in the CDR3. V gave up 6 bases and J gave up 5 bases, with 19 bases separating them. The V gene's germline CDR1 is SGHNT and CDR2 YYREEE (reference sequence). In DNA form, the CDR3 reads TGTGCCAGCACCGTCAATGGGGGGATAGGAGATACGCAGTATTTT. Translated, it gives CASTVNGGIGDTQYF.

The sample holds a few counts of this clone. Germline is not matched at one junction end, which may reflect a read error. V and J are TRBV2 and TRBJ1-1; D unresolved. This CDR3 has 11 residues. Germline loops: CDR1 SNHLY, CDR2 FYNNEI. The CDR3 region is CASTEWVVKTF. DNA for the CDR3: TGTGCCAGCACCGAATGGGTCGTCAAAACTTTT.

The chain links TRBV6-5 to TRBJ2-7, with D uncertain. V was shortened by 4 bases and J by 3 bases, with 10 bases between the two germline ends. The CDR3 totals 13 residues. The germline gives CDR1 MNHEY, CDR2 SVGAGI. For the CDR3, the DNA is TGTGCCAGCAGTTCTATTCCTCGCTACGAGCAGTACTTC. Its translation is CASSSIPRYEQYF.

This clone was seen only a few times. V gene TRBV2 combines with J gene TRBJ1-1; unclear D gene. Trimming pared 4 bases from V and 3 bases from J, leaving 15 bases between. The CDR3 is 15 amino acids. The V gene's germline CDR1 is SNHLY and CDR2 FYNNEI. Written as DNA, the CDR3 is TGTGCCAGCAGTGTTCGTGCGCTCGCGGACACTGAAGCTTTCTTT. This encodes CASSVRALADTEAFF. Variable domain in full (rest from reference TRBV2 and TRBJ1-1): EPEVTQTPSHQVTQMGQEVILRCVPISNHLYFYWYRQILGQKVEFLVSFYNNEISEKSEIFDDQFSVERPDGSNFTLKIRSTKLEDSAMYFCASSVRALADTEAFFGQGTRLTVV.

The V call is TRBV7-6, the J call TRBJ1-2; TRBD1 is a possible D gene (5 bases). Trimming cost V 2 bases and J 7 bases, with 17 bases left between them. Germline V gives CDR1 SGHVS, CDR2 FNYEAQ. This CDR3 spans 15 amino acids. CDR3 DNA sequence: TGTGCCAGCAGCTTAAGCACGGCGGGGACGGGTGGCTACACCTTC. Amino acids: CASSLSTAGTGGYTF.

The rearrangement joins TRBV7-9 to TRBJ1-3; D gene ambiguous. The CDR3 is made up of 15 amino acids. With 1 base removed from V and 0 bases from J, the gap between germline ends came to 7 bases. Germline V gives CDR1 SEHNR, CDR2 FQNEAQ (reference sequence). In DNA, the CDR3 is TGTGCCAGCAGCTTAGGGGAGAGCTCTGGAAACACCATATATTTT. It codes for CASSLGESSGNTIYF. Full variable domain (outside the CDR3, taken from reference TRBV7-9 and TRBJ1-3): DTGVSQNPRHKITKRGQNVTFRCDPISEHNRLYWYRQTLGQGPEFLTYFQNEAQLEKSRLLSDRFSAERPKGSFSTLEIQRTEQGDSAMYLCASSLGESSGNTIYFGEGSWLTVV.

The V call is TRBV18, the J call TRBJ2-5, with 8 nucleotides matching TRBD1. The CDR3 totals 15 residues. V lost 6 bases and J lost 4; bases outside the gene matches: 10. The germline CDR1 and CDR2 sequences are KGHSH and LQKENI. The DNA for the CDR3 is TGTGCCAGCTCCCCCCCAGGGGGCCGGGCAGAGACCCAGTACTTC. Amino acids: CASSPPGGRAETQYF.